The 11 T cell receptor beta chains below all came from one sample that was sequenced in a study of T-cell reconstitution after alpha-beta-depleted transplantation in children. The TCRbeta library was prepared with unique molecular identifiers. One entry per CDR3 protein, called by TCRdb with MiXCR from the PCR reads. The table has hundreds of thousands of distinct CDR3 sequences, about 16% seen once; the top ten hold 3.3%. This sample comprised PBMCs from the stem cell graft donor, obtained from the stem cell graft. These receptors originate from a human donor who donated a stem cell graft to a child with acute lymphoblastic leukemia.

At least ten counts were recorded for this clonotype. The chain combines TRBV6-4 with TRBJ2-2; a possible D gene is TRBD2 (6 bases). Germline V lookup: CDR1 MRHNA, CDR2 SNTAGT. This CDR3 has 13 amino acids. V was shortened by 0 bases and J by 7 bases, with 6 bases between the two germline ends. Here the CDR3 DNA reads TGTGCCAGCAGTGACTCGGACTACGGGGAGCTGTTTTTT. Translating gives CASSDSDYGELFF.

The chain links TRBV12-3 or TRBV12-4 to TRBJ1-2, with 8 bases identical to TRBD1. J lost 12 bases, V lost 5 bases, and 8 bases had no gene match. The CDR3 consists of 12 residues. The CDR3 sequence: CASSAGQVSNTF. In nucleotides, the CDR3 is TGTGCCAGCAGTGCGGGACAGGTTAGCAACACCTTC.

The V call is TRBV12-3 or TRBV12-4, the J call TRBJ2-5; 9 bases align to TRBD2. After removal of 3 bases from V and 5 bases from J, the junction contained 7 bases not matched to a gene. The CDR3 length is 15 residues. The CDR3 is CASSFSGRSEETQYF. CDR3 in DNA: TGTGCCAGCAGTTTTAGCGGGAGAAGCGAGGAGACCCAGTACTTC.

This clonotype showed up just a few times. V and J are TRBV5-1 and TRBJ2-1, with 7 bases aligning to TRBD2. In germline, CDR1 is SGHRS, CDR2 YFSETQ. CDR3 length: 16 residues. Trimming at V came to 4 bases and at J to 4 bases, leaving 11 bases not matched to a gene. For the CDR3, the DNA is TGCGCCAGCAGCCCCCGGGAGGAAGGATTTTACAATGAGCAGTTCTTC. It translates to CASSPREEGFYNEQFF.

V and J are TRBV4-1 and TRBJ2-7, with TRBD1 matching over 7 bases. CDR1 MGHRA and CDR2 YSYEKL come from the germline V gene. After removal of 1 base from V and 0 bases from J, the junction contained 12 bases not matched to a gene. The CDR3 contains 18 residues. The CDR3 is CASSQAYGATGNSYEQYF. DNA for the CDR3: TGCGCCAGCAGCCAAGCCTATGGGGCGACAGGGAACTCCTACGAGCAGTACTTC.

This clonotype was counted only a few times. V gene TRBV6-2 or TRBV6-3 combines with J gene TRBJ1-2, with D unclear. Germline CDR1 and CDR2: MNHEY and SVGEGT. With 4 bases removed from V and 4 bases from J, the gap between germline ends came to 10 bases. This CDR3 spans 13 amino acids. The CDR3 sequence: CASSWAIGYGYTF. DNA of the CDR3: TGTGCCAGCAGTTGGGCCATTGGCTATGGCTACACCTTC.

The chain recombines TRBV27 with TRBJ2-4; 7 nucleotides align to TRBD2. Germline CDR1 is MNHEY and CDR2 is SMNVEV (reference sequence). With V trimmed by 6 bases and J by 0 bases, 11 bases remained unmatched. CDR3 length: 17 amino acids. CDR3 in DNA: TGTGCCAGCAGCTGGAGGGGAGGGGCGGTAGCCAAAAACATTCAGTACTTC. It encodes CASSWRGGAVAKNIQYF.

DNA of the CDR3: TGCAGTGCTTCCGGACCGGGACTAGCACGATACAATGAGCAGTTCTTC. Encoded protein: CSASGPGLARYNEQFF. The gene calls are TRBV20-1 and TRBJ2-1; 9 bases are a match to TRBD2. CDR1 is DFQATT and CDR2 is SNEGSKA in the germline V gene (reference sequence). CDR3 length equals 16 residues. V was clipped by 5 bases and J by 4 bases; unmatched bases: 12.

The gene calls are TRBV27 and TRBJ2-3, with D perhaps matching TRBD1 (5 bases). Trimming took off 2 bases at V and 0 bases at J, with 12 bases between the two ends. The germline CDR1 and CDR2 sequences are MNHEY and SMNVEV (reference sequence). The CDR3 runs to 16 residues. For the CDR3, the DNA is TGTGCCAGCAGTTTAGCGGTGGGGCCAAGCACAGATACGCAGTATTTT. Protein sequence: CASSLAVGPSTDTQYF.

The chain employs TRBV7-2 and TRBJ1-2, with D perhaps matching TRBD1 (5 bases). The germline CDR1 and CDR2 sequences are SGHTA and FQGNSA. The CDR3 is made up of 15 amino acids. V lost 2 bases to trimming and J lost 4 bases, with 14 bases between them. The CDR3 DNA reads TGTGCCAGCAGCTTATTCTCCCCCGACAGCTATGGCTACACCTTC. This encodes CASSLFSPDSYGYTF.

Only a few counts were recorded for this clonotype. The chain is built from TRBV20-1 and TRBJ2-1; TRBD1 matches at 10 bases. V was clipped by 5 bases and J by 7 bases; unmatched bases: 11. The CDR3 contains 15 residues. Germline V gene sequence: CDR1 DFQATT, CDR2 SNEGSKA (reference sequence). The CDR3 DNA reads TGCAGTGCTGACCCAAGACAGGGGGCGCGAAATGAGCAGTTCTTC. It specifies CSADPRQGARNEQFF.